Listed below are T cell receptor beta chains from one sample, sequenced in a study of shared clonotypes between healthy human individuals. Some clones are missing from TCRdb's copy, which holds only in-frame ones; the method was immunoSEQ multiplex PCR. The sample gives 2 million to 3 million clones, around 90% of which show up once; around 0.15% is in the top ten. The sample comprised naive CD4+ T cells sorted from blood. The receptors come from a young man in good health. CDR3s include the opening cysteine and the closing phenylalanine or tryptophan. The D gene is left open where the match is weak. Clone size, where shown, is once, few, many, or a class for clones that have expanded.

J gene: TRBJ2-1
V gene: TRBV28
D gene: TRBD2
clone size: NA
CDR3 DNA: TGTGCCAGCAGTCCTCGGGATTGGGGGGGGTCTCCCTACAATGAGCAGTTCTTC
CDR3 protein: CASSPRDWGGSPYNEQFF

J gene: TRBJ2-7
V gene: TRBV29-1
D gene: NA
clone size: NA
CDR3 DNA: TGCAGCGTTGAATGGGCCCGCGGGCCCTACGAGCAGTACTTC
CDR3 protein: CSVEWARGPYEQYF

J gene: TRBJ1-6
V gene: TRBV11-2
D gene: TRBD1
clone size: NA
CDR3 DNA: TGTGCCAGCAGCTTAGGGGGACAGGGGGTTTCACCCCTCCACTTT
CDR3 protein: CASSLGGQGVSPLHF

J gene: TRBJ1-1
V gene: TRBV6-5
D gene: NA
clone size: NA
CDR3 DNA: TGTGCCAGCAGTTACTCACGGGATAGGAACACTGAAGCTTTCTTT
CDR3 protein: CASSYSRDRNTEAFF

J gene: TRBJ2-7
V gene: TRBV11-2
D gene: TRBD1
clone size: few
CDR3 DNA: TGTGCCACGGGACAGGGGGCCCACGAGCAGTACTTC
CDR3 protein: CATGQGAHEQYF

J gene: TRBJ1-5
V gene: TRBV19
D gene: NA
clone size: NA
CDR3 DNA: TGTGCCAGTAGTATAGGTCAGTTCAATCAGCCCCAGCATTTT
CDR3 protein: CASSIGQFNQPQHF

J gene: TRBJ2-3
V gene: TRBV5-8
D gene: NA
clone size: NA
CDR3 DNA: TGTGCCAGCACCCCCCTAGATACGCAGTATTTT
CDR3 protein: CASTPLDTQYF

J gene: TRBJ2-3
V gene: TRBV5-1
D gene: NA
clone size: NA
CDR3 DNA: TGCGCCAGCAGCTTGGGGGGGGCGCCCACAGATACGCAGTATTTT
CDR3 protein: CASSLGGAPTDTQYF

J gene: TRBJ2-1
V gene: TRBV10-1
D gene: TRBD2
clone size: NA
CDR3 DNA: TGCGCCAGCAGTGAGGGGGGCCTCCTAGCGGGAGCCTACAATGAGCAGTTCTTC
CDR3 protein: CASSEGGLLAGAYNEQFF

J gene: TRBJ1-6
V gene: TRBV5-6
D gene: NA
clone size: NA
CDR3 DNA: TGTGCCAGCAGCTACCGGGGCCAAGTTTCACCCCTCCACTTT
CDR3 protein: CASSYRGQVSPLHF

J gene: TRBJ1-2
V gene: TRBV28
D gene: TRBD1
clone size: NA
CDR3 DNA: TGTGCCAGCAGTTCAGGGGGCGACGGGATTTTCTATGGCTACACCTTC
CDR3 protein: CASSSGGDGIFYGYTF

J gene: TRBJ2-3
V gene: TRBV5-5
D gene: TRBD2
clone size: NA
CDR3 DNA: TGTGCCAGCAGCTGGTCGTCTAGCGGGGGGGCAGATACGCAGTATTTT
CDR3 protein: CASSWSSSGGADTQYF

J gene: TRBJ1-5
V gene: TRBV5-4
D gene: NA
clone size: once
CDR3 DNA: TGTGCCAGCAGCTTGGACCTTAATCAGCCCCAGCATTTT
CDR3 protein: CASSLDLNQPQHF

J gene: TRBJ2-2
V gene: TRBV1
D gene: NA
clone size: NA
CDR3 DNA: TGCACCAGCAGCCAGCGGACTAGCGGGAGGCTGGGTTCTGACACCGGGGAGCTGTTTTTT
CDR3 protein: CTSSQRTSGRLGSDTGELFF

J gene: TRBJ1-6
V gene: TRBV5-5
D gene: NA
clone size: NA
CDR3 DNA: TGTGCCAGCAGCCCGTTTGGGGCAGGTAATTCACCCCTCCACTTT
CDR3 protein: CASSPFGAGNSPLHF

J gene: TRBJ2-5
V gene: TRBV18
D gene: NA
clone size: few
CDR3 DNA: TGTGCCAGCTCACCAACGTACCAAGAGACCCAGTACTTC
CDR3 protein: CASSPTYQETQYF

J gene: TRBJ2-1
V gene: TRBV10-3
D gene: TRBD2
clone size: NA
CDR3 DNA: TGTGCCATAGGCGCACCGGTAGCGGGAACTAATGAGCAGTTCTTC
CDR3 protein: CAIGAPVAGTNEQFF

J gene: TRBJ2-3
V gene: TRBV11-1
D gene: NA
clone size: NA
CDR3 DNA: TGTGCCAGCAGCTTAGACGGTCCTGCCAGGGCCACAGATACGCAGTATTTT
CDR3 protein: CASSLDGPARATDTQYF

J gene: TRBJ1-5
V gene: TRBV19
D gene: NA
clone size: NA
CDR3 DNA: TGTGCCAGTAGTTCGTATCCCCTCGGGCCCGAAGGGAGCAATCAGCCCCAGCATTTT
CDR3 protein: CASSSYPLGPEGSNQPQHF

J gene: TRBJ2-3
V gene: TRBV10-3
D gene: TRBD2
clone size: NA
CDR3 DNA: TGTGCCATCAGGGGCGGGAGAACAGATACGCAGTATTTT
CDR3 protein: CAIRGGRTDTQYF

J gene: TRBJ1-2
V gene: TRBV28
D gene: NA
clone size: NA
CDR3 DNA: TGTGCCAGCAGTTTTCCACCGAATGGCTACACCTTC
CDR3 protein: CASSFPPNGYTF

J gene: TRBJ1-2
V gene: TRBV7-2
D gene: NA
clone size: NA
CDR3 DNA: TGTGCCAGCAGCAGGACGGCTAACTATGGCTACACCTTC
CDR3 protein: CASSRTANYGYTF

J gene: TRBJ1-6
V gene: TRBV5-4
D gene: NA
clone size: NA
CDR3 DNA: TGTGCCAGCAGCTTAGACAGGTCCAACCAACCCCTCCACTTT
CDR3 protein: CASSLDRSNQPLHF

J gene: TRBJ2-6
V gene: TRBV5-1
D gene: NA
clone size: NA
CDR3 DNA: TGCGCCAGCAGCTTGAACCCAGGGCTGGCCTCTGGGGCCAACGTCCTGACTTTC
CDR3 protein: CASSLNPGLASGANVLTF

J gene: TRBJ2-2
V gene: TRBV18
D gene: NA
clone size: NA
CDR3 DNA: TGTGCCAGCTCACTTCCAGGGTCCACCGGGGAGCTGTTTTTT
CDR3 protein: CASSLPGSTGELFF